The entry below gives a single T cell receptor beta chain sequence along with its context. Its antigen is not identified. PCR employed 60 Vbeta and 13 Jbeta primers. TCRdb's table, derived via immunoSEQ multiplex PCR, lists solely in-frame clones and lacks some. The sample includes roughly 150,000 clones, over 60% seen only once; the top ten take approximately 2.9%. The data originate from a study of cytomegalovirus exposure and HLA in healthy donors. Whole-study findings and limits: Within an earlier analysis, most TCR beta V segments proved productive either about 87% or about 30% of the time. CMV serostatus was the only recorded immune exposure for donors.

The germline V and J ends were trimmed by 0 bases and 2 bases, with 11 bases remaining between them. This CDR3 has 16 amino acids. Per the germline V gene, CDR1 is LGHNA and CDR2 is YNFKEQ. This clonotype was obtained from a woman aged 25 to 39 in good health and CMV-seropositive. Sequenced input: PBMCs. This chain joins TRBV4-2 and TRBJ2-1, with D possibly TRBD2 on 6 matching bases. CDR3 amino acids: CASSQDLGRPYNEQFF. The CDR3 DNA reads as TGTGCCAGCAGCCAAGATCTTGGGAGGCCCTACAATGAGCAGTTCTTC.